A single sample is the source of the 6 T cell receptor beta chains below, sequenced in a study of blood T cell repertoires in COVID-19. Sequencing was performed with immunoSEQ multiplex PCR; in TCRdb, only in-frame clones are kept and a portion is missing. The sample lists fewer than 250,000 clones, almost 90% seen once, with approximately 15% in the top ten. The sequenced material came from PBMCs or T cells enriched from blood (not recorded which). Every receptor here comes from a man aged 30 to 39 who had been exposed to COVID-19.

The genes are TRBV4-2 and TRBJ1-1; D remains ambiguous. This CDR3 spans 14 amino acids. Trimming removed 0 bases at V and 6 bases at J, with 11 bases between. Germline V lookup: CDR1 LGHNA, CDR2 YNFKEQ. As DNA, the CDR3 is TGTGCCAGCAGCCAAGATGTGGCCAAAGCTGAAGCTTTCTTT. Its protein product is CASSQDVAKAEAFF.

The gene calls are TRBV3-1 (or the pseudogene TRBV3-2) and TRBJ2-3; D perhaps matches TRBD2 (5 bases). V lost 0 bases and J 4 bases, leaving 8 bases between the germline ends. The germline gives CDR1 LGHDT, CDR2 YNNKEL (reference sequence). This CDR3 has 14 amino acids. The CDR3 is CASSQDLASDTQYF. As DNA, the CDR3 is TGTGCCAGCAGCCAAGATCTAGCTTCAGATACGCAGTATTTT.

The rearrangement links TRBV5-1 to TRBJ1-2; 7 positions match TRBD1. The CDR3 has 13 residues. V was clipped by 3 bases and J by 4 bases; unmatched bases: 3. Germline V CDR1 and CDR2: SGHRS, YFSETQ. The CDR3 sequence: CASSSRTGYGYTF. Written as DNA, the CDR3 is TGCGCCAGCAGCTCCAGGACAGGCTATGGCTACACCTTC.

The chain carries TRBV12-3 or TRBV12-4 and TRBJ2-4; D possibly corresponds to TRBD2 (5 bases). Deletions cut 6 bases from V and 9 bases from J, with 15 bases between. The CDR3 has 13 residues. The CDR3 region is CASSPPSEGIQYF. The DNA of the CDR3 is TGTGCCAGCAGCCCACCCAGCGAGGGCATTCAGTACTTC.

The J gene is TRBJ2-7, the V gene TRBV25-1; 8 bases agree with TRBD2. This CDR3 has 15 residues. Trimming cost V 9 bases and J 2 bases; bases outside gene matches: 12. The germline V gene has CDR1 MGHDK and CDR2 SYGVNS. The CDR3 spells CASQARGGSPYEQYF. Written as DNA, the CDR3 is TGTGCCAGTCAAGCTCGGGGGGGCTCCCCCTACGAGCAGTACTTC.

The sample holds a few counts of this clone. This sequence joins TRBV6-2 or TRBV6-3 and TRBJ1-5; no reliable D call. Trimming left V 4 bases short and J 6 bases short, with 10 bases between. The germline CDR1 and CDR2 sequences are MNHEY and SVGEGT. The CDR3 totals 13 residues. CDR3 bases: TGTGCCAGCAGTTTTACTAGGGTTCAGCCCCAGCATTTT. Translated: CASSFTRVQPQHF.